This passage covers 11 T cell receptor beta chains from one sample sequenced in a study of OX40 agonist ivuxolimab in advanced cancers. Assay used: immunoSEQ multiplex PCR; TCRdb lists only in-frame clones, some missing. The profile shows more than 45,000 clones, approximately 80% of them singletons. Here the sequenced sample was CD4+ or CD8+ T cells sorted from blood, taken in a trial of the OX40 agonist ivuxolimab. Receptor source: an adult with an advanced solid tumor such as melanoma, head and neck, liver or kidney cancer.

This chain connects TRBV5-8 to TRBJ2-3; D gene uncertain. The CDR3 has 14 amino acids. Trimming left V 3 bases short and J 1 base short, with 9 bases between. Germline V CDR1 and CDR2: SGHTS, YDEGEE. DNA for the CDR3: TGTGCCAGCAGCTCCTGGGGTCGCACAGATACGCAGTATTTT. It yields the protein CASSSWGRTDTQYF.

The J gene is TRBJ2-5, the V gene TRBV18; TRBD1 might be the D (6 bases). CDR1 and CDR2 (germline): KGHSH, LQKENI. The CDR3 runs to 17 residues. V was pared by 4 bases and J by 1 base, with 19 bases between. The CDR3 bases are TGTGCCAGCTCACGAGATATCGGGCAGGGGACCCAAGAGACCCAGTACTTC. Protein sequence: CASSRDIGQGTQETQYF.

This clone has only one observation. The chain employs TRBV29-1 and TRBJ2-4; D gene ambiguous. Germline CDR1 SQVTM, CDR2 ANQGSEA. The CDR3 is made up of 14 amino acids. V gave up 6 bases and J gave up 0 bases, with 12 bases separating them. CDR3 DNA sequence: TGCAGCGTAAGGGAAACACTAGCCAAAAACATTCAGTACTTC. Protein product: CSVRETLAKNIQYF.

This sequence joins TRBV6-6 and TRBJ1-2, with a tentative D call TRBD1 (6 bases). This CDR3 comprises 11 residues. Germline V gene data show CDR1 as MNHNY and CDR2 as SVGAGI (reference sequence). Trimming removed 5 bases from V and 8 bases from J, with 9 bases in between. CDR3 sequence: CASSGGGGYTF. CDR3 sequence (DNA): TGTGCCAGCAGTGGAGGGGGGGGCTACACCTTC.

This chain uses TRBV9 with TRBJ2-2; the match to TRBD2 covers 7 bases. Germline lookup yields CDR1 SGDLS and CDR2 YYNGEE. This CDR3 is 14 amino acids long. J was trimmed by 6 bases and V by 6 bases; bases with no gene match: 8. The chain's CDR3 is CASKGGSPPGELFF. The CDR3 coding sequence is TGTGCCAGCAAAGGCGGGAGTCCCCCCGGGGAGCTGTTTTTT.

The rearrangement joins TRBV11-2 to TRBJ2-2; 8 bases match TRBD2. CDR3 length: 16 amino acids. The junction had 6 bases not matched to a gene; V was cut back by 2 bases and J by 4 bases. Germline CDR1 and CDR2: SGHAT and FQNNGV. CDR3: CASSLQAGGATGELFF. As DNA, the CDR3 is TGTGCCAGCAGCTTACAGGCGGGAGGAGCCACCGGGGAGCTGTTTTTT.

CDR3: CASSSLTRVGSELFF. The CDR3 DNA reads as TGTGCCAGCAGTTCCCTGACTAGGGTAGGAAGTGAGCTGTTTTTT. The chain recombines TRBV28 with TRBJ2-2, with D possibly being TRBD2 (6 bases). The CDR3 consists of 15 residues. Germline lookup yields CDR1 MDHEN and CDR2 SYDVKM. V was trimmed by 4 bases and J by 11 bases, leaving 20 bases between them.

The rearrangement joins TRBV5-1 to TRBJ1-4; possibly TRBD1 for D (5 bases). Trimming shortened V by 5 bases and J by 3 bases, and 8 bases separated the two germline ends. CDR3 length: 13 amino acids. Germline loops: CDR1 SGHRS, CDR2 YFSETQ. CDR3 protein: CASRRGSNEKLFF. Here the CDR3 DNA reads TGCGCCAGCAGGAGGGGATCTAATGAAAAACTGTTTTTT.

The chain uses TRBV5-1 and TRBJ2-7; a weak D match, TRBD2 (5 bases). Trimming cost V 5 bases and J 7 bases, with 13 bases left between them. CDR3 length: 12 amino acids. The V gene's germline CDR1 is SGHRS and CDR2 YFSETQ. Here the CDR3 reads CASRNGDREQYF. The CDR3 DNA sequence: TGCGCCAGCAGAAACGGGGATAGGGAGCAGTACTTC.

The chain joins TRBV19 to TRBJ1-1; D is undetermined. Germline V gene lookup returns CDR1 LNHDA and CDR2 SQIVND (reference sequence). This CDR3 comprises 13 residues. Trimming took 5 bases from V and 2 from J, leaving 9 bases between them. CDR3 nucleotides: TGTGCCAGTAGTGAAACGGTAAACACTGAAGCTTTCTTT. It is translated as CASSETVNTEAFF.

The V call is TRBV5-1, the J call TRBJ1-2; maybe TRBD1 (6 bases). V was trimmed by 3 bases and J by 8 bases, leaving 20 bases between them. Per germline, CDR1 SGHRS and CDR2 YFSETQ. This CDR3 is built from 15 residues. The CDR3 here is CASSSVGAYEAGYTF. The CDR3 bases are TGCGCCAGCAGCTCGGTGGGGGCCTATGAAGCCGGCTACACCTTC.